This T cell receptor beta chain was recorded in a study of OX40 agonist ivuxolimab in advanced cancers. About the research overall: Patients received ivuxolimab, an intravenous treatment, every 2 weeks at 0.01 to 10 mg/kg. Eligibility admitted prior anti-PD-1, anti-PD-L1 or anti-CTLA-4 therapy; about 42% had some.

TCRdb keeps only in-frame clones here, not all; method: immunoSEQ multiplex PCR. The data show tens of thousands of clones, 70% to 90% seen once. CDR3 size: 15 residues. Germline lookup yields CDR1 SGHRS and CDR2 YFSETQ. The V end lost 4 bases, the J end lost 0 bases, and 14 bases lay between the germline ends. This material consisted of CD4+ or CD8+ T cells sorted from blood, taken in a trial of the OX40 agonist ivuxolimab. The TCR sequence derives from an adult with an advanced solid tumor such as melanoma, head and neck, liver or kidney cancer. The chain employs TRBV5-1 and TRBJ2-7, with D possibly called TRBD1 or TRBD2 (5 bases each). The DNA for the CDR3 is TGCGCCAGCAGCCGGGACGGCGGCAGCTCCTACGAGCAGTACTTC. Encoded protein: CASSRDGGSSYEQYF.